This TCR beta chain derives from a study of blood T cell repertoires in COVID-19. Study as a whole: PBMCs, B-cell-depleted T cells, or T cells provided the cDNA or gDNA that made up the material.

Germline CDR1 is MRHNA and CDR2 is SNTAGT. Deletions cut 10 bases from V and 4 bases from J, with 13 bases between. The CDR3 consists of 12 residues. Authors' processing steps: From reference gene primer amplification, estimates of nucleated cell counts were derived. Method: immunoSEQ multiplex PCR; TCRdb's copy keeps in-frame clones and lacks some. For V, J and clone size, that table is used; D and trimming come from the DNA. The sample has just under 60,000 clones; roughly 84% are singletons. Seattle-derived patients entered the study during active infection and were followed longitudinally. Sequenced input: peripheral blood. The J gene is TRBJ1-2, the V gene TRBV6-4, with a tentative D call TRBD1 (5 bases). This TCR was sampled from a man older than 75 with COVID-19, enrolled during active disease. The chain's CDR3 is CATSTDRYGYTF. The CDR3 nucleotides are TGTGCCACGTCGACAGATCGCTATGGCTACACCTTC.